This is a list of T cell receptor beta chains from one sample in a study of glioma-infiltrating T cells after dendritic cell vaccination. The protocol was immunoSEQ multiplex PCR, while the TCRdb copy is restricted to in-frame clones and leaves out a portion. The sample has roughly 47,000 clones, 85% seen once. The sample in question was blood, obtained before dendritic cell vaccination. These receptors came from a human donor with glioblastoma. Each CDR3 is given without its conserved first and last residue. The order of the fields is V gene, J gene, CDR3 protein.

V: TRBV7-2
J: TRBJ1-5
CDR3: ASHQTGGNQPQH

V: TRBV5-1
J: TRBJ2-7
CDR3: ASSLDVRFTSEQY

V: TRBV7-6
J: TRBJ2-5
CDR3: ASSPGAGREETQY

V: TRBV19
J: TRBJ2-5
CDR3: ASSRGGTSGSWQETQY

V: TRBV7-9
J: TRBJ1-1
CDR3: ASSFSTPMNTEAF

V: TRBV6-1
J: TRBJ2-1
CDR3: ASSEETGPSGRVVDEQF

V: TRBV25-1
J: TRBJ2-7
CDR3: ASSDHQIYEQY

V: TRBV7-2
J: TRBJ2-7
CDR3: ASSYPERSYEQY

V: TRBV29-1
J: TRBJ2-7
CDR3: SVEALGQAEQY

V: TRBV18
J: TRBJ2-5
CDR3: ASSPVGTIQETQY

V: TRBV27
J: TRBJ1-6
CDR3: ASSWGGVGSPLH

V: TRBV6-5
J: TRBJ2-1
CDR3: ASSTRRDHNEQF

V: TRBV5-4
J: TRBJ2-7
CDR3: ASSRAGTDPIYEQC

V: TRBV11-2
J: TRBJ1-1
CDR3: ASTPDRGGLAF

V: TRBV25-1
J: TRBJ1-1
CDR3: ASSELGGVGTEAF

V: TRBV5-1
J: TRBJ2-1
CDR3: ASSQVRRAPPYNEQF

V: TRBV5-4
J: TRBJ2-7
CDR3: ASSLVDSNSYEQY

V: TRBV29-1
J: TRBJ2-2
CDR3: SVQTGLTNTGELF

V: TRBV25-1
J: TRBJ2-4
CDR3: ACSDTNLAKNIQY

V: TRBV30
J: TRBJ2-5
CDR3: AWSVNGGETQY

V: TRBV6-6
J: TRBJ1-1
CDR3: ASSHPLDRVSEAF

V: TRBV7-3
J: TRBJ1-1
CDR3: ASSPDSNTEAF

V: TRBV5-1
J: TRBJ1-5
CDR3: ASSLLPGSNQPQH

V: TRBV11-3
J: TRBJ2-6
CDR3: ASSLQGQLVSSGANVLT

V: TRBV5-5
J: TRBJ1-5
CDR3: ASSDGQGNQPQH

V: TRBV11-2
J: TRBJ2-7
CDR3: ASSLSSRQDVYEQY

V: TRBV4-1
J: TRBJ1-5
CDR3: ASSQDLTRGNQPQH

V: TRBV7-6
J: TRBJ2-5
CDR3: ASSQGLAGGPTEQETQY

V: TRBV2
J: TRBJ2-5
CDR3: ASTPLQETQY

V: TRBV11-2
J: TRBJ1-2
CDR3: ASSFTSDGYT

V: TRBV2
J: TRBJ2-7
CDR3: ASTADRQGNEQY

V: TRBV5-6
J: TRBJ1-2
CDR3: ASSFGQPANYGYT

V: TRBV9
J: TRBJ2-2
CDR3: ASSVWGDTGELF

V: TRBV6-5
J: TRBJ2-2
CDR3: AIKQGFGELF

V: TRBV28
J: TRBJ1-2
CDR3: ANIRQGANYGYT

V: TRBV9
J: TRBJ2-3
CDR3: ASSVGTGGSDTQY

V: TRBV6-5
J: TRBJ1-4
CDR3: ASSAVDSLMTRMF

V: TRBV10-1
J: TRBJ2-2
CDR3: ASGDTGYTGELF

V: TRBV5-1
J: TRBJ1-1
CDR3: ASSLTNAANTEAF

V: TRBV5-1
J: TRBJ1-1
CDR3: ASSPGQVNTEAF

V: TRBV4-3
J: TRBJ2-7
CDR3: ASSGGVDSYEQY

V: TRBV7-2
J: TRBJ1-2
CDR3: ASSPPGQLANYGYT

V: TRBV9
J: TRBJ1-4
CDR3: ASSPLPRGEKLF

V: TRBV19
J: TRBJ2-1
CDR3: ASSKGRNNEQF

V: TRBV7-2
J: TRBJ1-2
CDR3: ASSLPPGRVNGYT